This T cell receptor (beta chain) stems from a study of T cells in localized non-small cell lung cancer. Of note for this clone: Its target is unknown.

General study points: It remains possible that heterogeneity exists, since only one tumor region was sequenced.

Clones were sequenced by immunoSEQ multiplex PCR, and TCRdb holds only the in-frame ones, with some missing. Here the sample spans 45,000 or so clones, 70% to 90% being singletons. Germline CDR1 reads MNHEY; CDR2 reads SMNVEV (reference sequence). With 5 bases clipped from V and 5 bases from J, the junction kept 5 bases outside the gene matches. This CDR3 is built from 14 residues. The clonotype originates from a man aged 35-75 years with stage II lung adenocarcinoma. This sequence joins TRBV27 and TRBJ1-4; 7 bases map to TRBD1. Sample: PBMCs, taken before any cancer treatment. The CDR3 coding sequence is TGTGCCAGCAGTCCCGGGACAGCGAATGAAAAACTGTTTTTT. Translated: CASSPGTANEKLFF.